The rows below give T cell receptor beta chains drawn from one sample of a study of cytomegalovirus exposure and HLA in healthy donors. This table comes from immunoSEQ multiplex PCR, and its TCRdb copy is limited to in-frame clones, with some not included. Among 150,000 to 200,000 clones listed, about four fifths were seen once. Sequencing input: PBMCs. The receptors derive from a woman aged 18 to 35 in good health and CMV-seronegative. The CDR3 runs from the conserved cysteine through the conserved F or W. Each record gives: clone size, J gene, D gene, V gene, CDR3 protein, CDR3 DNA. The D gene is left open where the match is weak. Size is omitted from some rows. Given values are once, few, many or a class for expanded clones.

abundance: .; j_gene: TRBJ2-3; d_gene: .; v_gene: TRBV5-1; CDR3aa: CASSLGLAIDTQYF; CDR3nt: TGCGCCAGCAGCTTGGGCCTAGCAATAGATACGCAGTATTTT
abundance: .; j_gene: TRBJ2-7; d_gene: .; v_gene: TRBV7-9; CDR3aa: CASSFPGNEQYF; CDR3nt: TGTGCCAGCAGCTTCCCGGGGAACGAGCAGTACTTC
abundance: .; j_gene: TRBJ1-2; d_gene: TRBD1; v_gene: TRBV30; CDR3aa: CAWSRQGWGYTF; CDR3nt: TGTGCCTGGAGTCGACAGGGCTGGGGCTACACCTTC
abundance: .; j_gene: TRBJ2-1; d_gene: .; v_gene: TRBV7-2; CDR3aa: CASALSGSSYNEQFF; CDR3nt: TGTGCCAGCGCCCTGAGCGGGTCCTCCTACAATGAGCAGTTCTTC
abundance: .; j_gene: TRBJ2-2; d_gene: .; v_gene: TRBV27; CDR3aa: CASSQLGGTTGELFF; CDR3nt: TGTGCCAGCAGCCAACTTGGAGGAACTACCGGGGAGCTGTTTTTT
abundance: .; j_gene: TRBJ2-1; d_gene: TRBD1; v_gene: TRBV7-2; CDR3aa: CASSTDRGPYNEQFF; CDR3nt: TGTGCCAGCAGCACAGACAGGGGGCCCTACAATGAGCAGTTCTTC
abundance: .; j_gene: TRBJ2-1; d_gene: .; v_gene: TRBV5-1; CDR3aa: CAAAGGLNTRNEQFF; CDR3nt: TGCGCCGCCGCTGGGGGCCTCAACACGCGGAATGAGCAGTTCTTC
abundance: once; j_gene: TRBJ2-7; d_gene: TRBD2; v_gene: TRBV7-2; CDR3aa: CASSLAGGSYEQYF; CDR3nt: TGTGCCAGCAGCTTAGCGGGAGGGTCCTACGAGCAGTACTTC
abundance: .; j_gene: TRBJ2-2; d_gene: TRBD1; v_gene: TRBV9; CDR3aa: CASSAIGTGVTGELFF; CDR3nt: TGTGCCAGCAGCGCTATCGGGACAGGGGTGACCGGGGAGCTGTTTTTT
abundance: .; j_gene: TRBJ2-5; d_gene: .; v_gene: TRBV29-1; CDR3aa: CSVQYAGAETQYF; CDR3nt: TGCAGCGTTCAGTACGCAGGGGCAGAGACCCAGTACTTC
abundance: .; j_gene: TRBJ2-2; d_gene: TRBD2; v_gene: TRBV19; CDR3aa: CASSPWTSGRAGKTGELFF; CDR3nt: TGTGCCAGTAGTCCCTGGACTAGCGGGAGGGCCGGAAAAACCGGGGAGCTGTTTTTT
abundance: .; j_gene: TRBJ2-7; d_gene: .; v_gene: TRBV29-1; CDR3aa: CSVGKVSYEQYF; CDR3nt: TGCAGCGTCGGGAAAGTGTCCTACGAGCAGTACTTC
abundance: .; j_gene: TRBJ2-2; d_gene: TRBD2; v_gene: TRBV4-2; CDR3aa: CASSQESPSGESGLNTGELFF; CDR3nt: TGTGCCAGCAGCCAAGAGTCTCCTAGCGGGGAGTCCGGCCTGAACACCGGGGAGCTGTTTTTT
abundance: .; j_gene: TRBJ2-7; d_gene: TRBD2; v_gene: TRBV15; CDR3aa: CATSRVITSGLAYEQYF; CDR3nt: TGTGCCACCAGCAGAGTCATTACTAGCGGACTCGCCTACGAGCAGTACTTC
abundance: .; j_gene: TRBJ2-1; d_gene: TRBD2; v_gene: TRBV7-2; CDR3aa: CASSLTSGTLGLNEQFF; CDR3nt: TGTGCCAGCAGCTTGACTAGCGGGACCCTAGGTCTCAATGAGCAGTTCTTC
abundance: few; j_gene: TRBJ2-2; d_gene: .; v_gene: TRBV4-3; CDR3aa: CASSQDSQGTGELFF; CDR3nt: TGCGCCAGCAGCCAAGATAGCCAGGGAACCGGGGAGCTGTTTTTT
abundance: .; j_gene: TRBJ2-7; d_gene: .; v_gene: TRBV5-6; CDR3aa: CASSFGVLRPPYEQYF; CDR3nt: TGTGCCAGCAGCTTTGGCGTTTTGCGGCCACCCTACGAGCAGTACTTC
abundance: .; j_gene: TRBJ1-2; d_gene: TRBD1; v_gene: TRBV30; CDR3aa: CAWSLRTGTGYTF; CDR3nt: TGTGCCTGGAGTCTCCGGACAGGGACTGGCTACACCTTC
abundance: .; j_gene: TRBJ2-7; d_gene: .; v_gene: TRBV5-5; CDR3aa: CASSTGTTYEQYF; CDR3nt: TGTGCCAGCAGCACGGGGACAACCTACGAGCAGTACTTC
abundance: once; j_gene: TRBJ2-3; d_gene: TRBD1; v_gene: TRBV28; CDR3aa: CASSLAPRGDTQYF; CDR3nt: TGTGCCAGCAGTTTAGCTCCCAGGGGGGATACGCAGTATTTT
abundance: .; j_gene: TRBJ2-6; d_gene: .; v_gene: TRBV27; CDR3aa: CASSPPRGGAGANVLTF; CDR3nt: TGTGCCAGCAGTCCCCCGAGGGGGGGAGCCGGGGCCAACGTCCTGACTTTC
abundance: .; j_gene: TRBJ1-2; d_gene: .; v_gene: TRBV28; CDR3aa: CAIRNSRGLYGYTF; CDR3nt: TGTGCCATCCGAAATTCGCGGGGATTGTATGGCTACACCTTC
abundance: once; j_gene: TRBJ1-2; d_gene: TRBD1; v_gene: TRBV10-2; CDR3aa: CASSAGTGDYGYTF; CDR3nt: TGCGCCAGCAGTGCCGGGACAGGGGACTATGGCTACACCTTC
abundance: .; j_gene: TRBJ2-1; d_gene: TRBD2; v_gene: TRBV7-9; CDR3aa: CASSLTGLAEYNEQFF; CDR3nt: TGTGCCAGCAGCTTGACGGGACTAGCGGAGTACAATGAGCAGTTCTTC
abundance: .; j_gene: TRBJ1-2; d_gene: .; v_gene: TRBV4-3; CDR3aa: CASSQDWPGVGYTF; CDR3nt: TGCGCCAGCAGCCAAGATTGGCCAGGGGTTGGCTACACCTTC
abundance: .; j_gene: TRBJ2-2; d_gene: .; v_gene: TRBV19; CDR3aa: CASSTGHKTGELFF; CDR3nt: TGTGCCAGTAGTACGGGACACAAGACCGGGGAGCTGTTTTTT
abundance: .; j_gene: TRBJ1-2; d_gene: .; v_gene: TRBV6-5; CDR3aa: CASSASGYGYTF; CDR3nt: TGTGCCAGCAGTGCTTCGGGCTATGGCTACACCTTC
abundance: .; j_gene: TRBJ1-1; d_gene: TRBD1; v_gene: TRBV18; CDR3aa: CASSLKQGLNTEAFF; CDR3nt: TGTGCCAGCTCACTCAAACAGGGGTTGAACACTGAAGCTTTCTTT
abundance: few; j_gene: TRBJ2-1; d_gene: .; v_gene: TRBV21-1; CDR3aa: CASSKGGFQIPYNEQFF; CDR3nt: TGTGCCAGCAGCAAAGGAGGCTTTCAGATTCCCTACAATGAGCAGTTCTTC
abundance: .; j_gene: TRBJ2-2; d_gene: TRBD2; v_gene: TRBV9; CDR3aa: CASSEGLARYTGELFF; CDR3nt: TGTGCCAGCAGCGAGGGACTAGCGAGGTACACCGGGGAGCTGTTTTTT
abundance: .; j_gene: TRBJ2-7; d_gene: TRBD2; v_gene: TRBV18; CDR3aa: CASSSGSNEKQYF; CDR3nt: TGTGCCAGCTCTAGCGGGAGCAACGAAAAGCAGTACTTC
abundance: .; j_gene: TRBJ2-4; d_gene: .; v_gene: TRBV5-1; CDR3aa: CASSFEGGKNIQYF; CDR3nt: TGCGCCAGCAGCTTTGAAGGAGGTAAAAACATTCAGTACTTC
abundance: .; j_gene: TRBJ2-2; d_gene: .; v_gene: TRBV4-3; CDR3aa: CASSQDPTGMGNTGELFF; CDR3nt: TGCGCCAGCAGCCAAGATCCCACAGGCATGGGTAACACCGGGGAGCTGTTTTTT
abundance: few; j_gene: TRBJ2-7; d_gene: .; v_gene: TRBV5-1; CDR3aa: CASSSSVYEQYF; CDR3nt: TGCGCCAGCAGCTCAAGCGTGTACGAGCAGTACTTC
abundance: .; j_gene: TRBJ2-2; d_gene: TRBD2; v_gene: TRBV4-3; CDR3aa: CASSQSPLAGGRATGELFF; CDR3nt: TGCGCCAGCAGCCAATCGCCTCTAGCGGGAGGGCGGGCAACCGGGGAGCTGTTTTTT
abundance: .; j_gene: TRBJ2-1; d_gene: TRBD2; v_gene: TRBV19; CDR3aa: CASAKERLAEFFSYNEQFF; CDR3nt: TGTGCCAGTGCAAAAGAACGGCTAGCGGAATTCTTCTCCTACAATGAGCAGTTCTTC
abundance: .; j_gene: TRBJ1-1; d_gene: .; v_gene: TRBV10-3; CDR3aa: CAIGHSEGTEAFF; CDR3nt: TGTGCCATCGGCCACTCGGAGGGCACTGAAGCTTTCTTT
abundance: .; j_gene: TRBJ2-4; d_gene: .; v_gene: TRBV4-3; CDR3aa: CASSQDGGGSNIQYF; CDR3nt: TGCGCCAGCAGCCAAGACGGAGGGGGCTCCAACATTCAGTACTTC
abundance: .; j_gene: TRBJ2-3; d_gene: .; v_gene: TRBV7-2; CDR3aa: CASRQWQEATDTQYF; CDR3nt: TGTGCCAGCAGACAATGGCAGGAGGCCACAGATACGCAGTATTTT
abundance: .; j_gene: TRBJ2-1; d_gene: TRBD1; v_gene: TRBV4-3; CDR3aa: CASSHRTGEYNEQFF; CDR3nt: TGCGCCAGCAGCCACCGGACAGGTGAATACAATGAGCAGTTCTTC
abundance: .; j_gene: TRBJ2-7; d_gene: TRBD2; v_gene: TRBV4-3; CDR3aa: CASSQDPAGEGYEQYF; CDR3nt: TGCGCCAGCAGCCAAGACCCAGCGGGAGAGGGGTACGAGCAGTACTTC
abundance: .; j_gene: TRBJ2-1; d_gene: TRBD2; v_gene: TRBV6-5; CDR3aa: CASSSSGGAGENEQFF; CDR3nt: TGTGCCAGCAGTTCCAGCGGGGGTGCGGGGGAGAACGAGCAGTTCTTC
abundance: .; j_gene: TRBJ2-7; d_gene: .; v_gene: TRBV6-5; CDR3aa: CASTSLPLRRGEQYF; CDR3nt: TGTGCCAGCACCTCGCTCCCCCTACGAAGGGGTGAGCAGTACTTC
abundance: .; j_gene: TRBJ2-5; d_gene: TRBD1; v_gene: TRBV5-4; CDR3aa: CASSLQGAGETQYF; CDR3nt: TGTGCCAGCAGCTTGCAGGGGGCCGGGGAGACCCAGTACTTC